Shown below are 27 T cell receptor beta chains from a single sample sequenced in a study of T cells after somatic rescue of genetic block. The table came from immunoSEQ multiplex PCR; TCRdb's copy has only in-frame clones and leaves some out. The table has 50,000 to 60,000 clones, 90% to 97% seen once; the top ten hold roughly 0.077%. The sequenced material came from peripheral blood mononuclear cells (PBMCs). The receptors derive from a child younger than two.

The rearrangement joins TRBV7-2 to TRBJ1-6; no clear D gene. Trimming took off 1 base at V and 15 bases at J, with 7 bases between the two ends. The CDR3 contains 11 residues. Germline V gene data show CDR1 as SGHTA and CDR2 as FQGNSA. The CDR3: CASSLGTDLHF. CDR3 nucleotides: TGTGCCAGCAGCTTAGGGACGGACCTCCACTTT.

The chain has TRBV19 and TRBJ1-2; no firm D call. V dropped 7 bases and J dropped 6 bases, with 21 bases sitting between them. CDR3 size: 15 residues. The V gene's germline CDR1 is LNHDA and CDR2 SQIVND (reference sequence). For the CDR3, the DNA is TGTGCCAGTATTACCACTCATCAGTACGGGGATGGCTACACCTTC. Translating gives CASITTHQYGDGYTF. The full variable domain, with the rest looked up from reference TRBV19 and TRBJ1-2, is DGGITQSPKYLFRKEGQNVTLSCEQNLNHDAMYWYRQDPGQGLRLIYYSQIVNDFQKGDIAEGYSVSREKKESFPLTVTSAQKNPTAFYLCASITTHQYGDGYTFGSGTRLTVV.

The chain joins TRBV7-9 to TRBJ2-2; 9 nucleotides match TRBD2. The CDR3 spans 16 residues. J lost 3 bases, V lost 5 bases, and 7 bases had no gene match. The germline gives CDR1 SEHNR, CDR2 FQNEAQ (reference sequence). The CDR3 loop is CASSPVAGDHTGELFF. The CDR3 nucleotides read TGTGCCAGCAGCCCTGTAGCGGGAGATCACACCGGGGAGCTGTTTTTT.

This sequence joins TRBV10-3 and TRBJ2-4; 7 bases are a match to TRBD1. The germline CDR1 and CDR2 sequences are ENHRY and SYGVKD. After removal of 6 bases from V and 1 base from J, the junction contained 0 bases not matched to a gene. This CDR3 spans 13 amino acids. The CDR3 nucleotides read TGTGCCATCAGACAGGGGGCCAAAAACATTCAGTACTTC. This translates into CAIRQGAKNIQYF.

The chain has TRBV6-6 and TRBJ2-7, with D possibly matching TRBD2 (6 bases). Trimming removed 0 bases at V and 1 base at J, with 7 bases between. The germline gives CDR1 MNHNY, CDR2 SVGAGI (reference sequence). The CDR3 covers 14 residues. Written as DNA, the CDR3 is TGTGCCAGCAGTTACTCTAGCGGATCCTACGAGCAGTACTTC. This sequence encodes CASSYSSGSYEQYF.

This rearrangement joins TRBV7-2 to TRBJ2-5; no reliable D call. Germline V gives CDR1 SGHTA, CDR2 FQGNSA. The CDR3 sequence is 13 residues long. V dropped 1 base and J dropped 5 bases, with 8 bases sitting between them. CDR3 DNA sequence: TGTGCCAGCAGCTTAGGGCCAGCGGAGACCCAGTACTTC. This sequence encodes CASSLGPAETQYF. The full variable domain, completed using reference TRBV7-2 and TRBJ2-5, is GAGVSQSPSNKVTEKGKDVELRCDPISGHTALYWYRQSLGQGLEFLIYFQGNSAPDKSGLPSDRFSAERTGGSVSTLTIQRTQQEDSAVYLCASSLGPAETQYFGPGTRLLVL.

This chain joins TRBV29-1 and TRBJ2-2; D gene unclear. V lost 6 bases and J lost 1, with 9 bases in between. CDR1 and CDR2 from the germline V gene are SQVTM and ANQGSEA. This CDR3 region has 13 residues. DNA for the CDR3: TGCAGCGTCAATAGATTGAACACCGGGGAGCTGTTTTTT. Translating it yields CSVNRLNTGELFF.

The chain is built from TRBV10-3 and TRBJ2-7; TRBD2 matches 11 bases. The V and J ends lost 6 bases and 5 bases, in that order; junction bases with no gene match: 6. The CDR3 length is 14 residues. CDR1 is ENHRY and CDR2 is SYGVKD in the germline V gene. The CDR3 sequence is CAISRSGRDNEQYF. CDR3 nucleotide sequence: TGTGCCATCAGCCGTAGCGGGAGGGATAACGAGCAGTACTTC.

The chain joins TRBV6-6 to TRBJ1-2; D unresolved. Trimming stripped 6 bases from V and 4 bases from J, with 12 bases between. The germline CDR1 and CDR2 sequences are MNHNY and SVGAGI (reference sequence). The CDR3 length is 13 residues. This CDR3 is CASSQALFYGYTF. For the CDR3, the DNA is TGTGCCAGCAGCCAGGCCTTATTCTATGGCTACACCTTC.

The V and J genes are TRBV7-2 and TRBJ2-2; TRBD1 aligns across 11 bases. CDR3 length: 16 residues. Germline assignment: CDR1 SGHTA and CDR2 FQGNSA. Trimming took 5 bases from V and 6 from J; bases not matched to a gene: 8. The CDR3 loop is CASSLRTGGRSGELFF. CDR3 in DNA: TGTGCCAGCAGCCTCAGGACAGGGGGCAGGTCCGGGGAGCTGTTTTTT.

The chain carries TRBV28 and TRBJ1-1; TRBD1 matches 9 bases. The germline gives CDR1 MDHEN, CDR2 SYDVKM. V shed 6 bases, J shed 0 bases, and the junction held 5 bases outside the gene matches. This CDR3 contains 15 residues. CDR3 in amino acids: CASRTGGAVNTEAFF. CDR3 nucleotide sequence: TGTGCCAGCAGAACAGGGGGCGCGGTGAACACTGAAGCTTTCTTT.

The chain couples TRBV21-1 to TRBJ2-3; TRBD2, the table's D call, was not compared with the DNA. TRBV21-1 is a known pseudogene. This CDR3 is built from 17 residues. The DNA of the CDR3 is TGTGCCAGCGGGCTAGCGGGAGGTGAGGCTAGCACAGATACGCAGTATTTT. It is translated as CASGLAGGEASTDTQYF.

This clone was found once. The chain combines TRBV5-8 with TRBJ2-7; a possible D gene is TRBD1 (6 bases). Trimming left V 1 base short and J 4 bases short, with 15 bases between. The CDR3 covers 15 residues. CDR1 is SGHTS, CDR2 YDEGEE, per germline. This CDR3 is CASSLFRGRLYEQYF. The DNA for the CDR3 is TGTGCCAGCAGCTTGTTCAGGGGACGGCTGTACGAGCAGTACTTC.

With respect to this clone: The identical CDR3 is also encoded by other nucleotide sequences in the sample. This chain uses TRBV30 with TRBJ2-2, with D possibly TRBD1 on 5 matching bases. Germline CDR1 and CDR2: GTSNPN and SVGIG (reference sequence). The ends were cut back, 3 bases at V and 3 bases at J, with 5 bases in the middle. This CDR3 is 12 amino acids long. CDR3 coding DNA: TGTGCCTGGAGAGGGGACACCGGGGAGCTGTTTTTT. It specifies CAWRGDTGELFF.

The chain combines TRBV4-1 with TRBJ1-5; possibly TRBD1 for D (6 bases). CDR1 and CDR2 from the germline V gene are MGHRA and YSYEKL. CDR3 size: 15 residues. V was cut by 2 bases and J by 4 bases, with 12 bases left in between. CDR3 in amino acids: CASSQSGTMNQPQHF. In nucleotides, the CDR3 is TGCGCCAGCAGCCAATCCGGGACAATGAATCAGCCCCAGCATTTT.

This chain joins TRBV28 and TRBJ2-3; 9 bases map to TRBD2. The ends lost 8 bases at V and 0 bases at J; junction bases unmatched: 6. The germline gives CDR1 MDHEN, CDR2 SYDVKM. This CDR3 comprises 15 residues. The CDR3 is CASGTGTSSTDTQYF. CDR3 DNA: TGTGCCAGCGGCACCGGGACTAGCAGCACAGATACGCAGTATTTT.

V and J are TRBV30 and TRBJ2-5, with D perhaps matching TRBD1 (6 bases). Germline V gene lookup returns CDR1 GTSNPN and CDR2 SVGIG (reference sequence). The ends were cut back, 0 bases at V and 2 bases at J, with 7 bases in the middle. This CDR3 is built from 13 residues. CDR3 in DNA: TGTGCCTGGAGTGTGGGGACACAAGAGACCCAGTACTTC. Its translation: CAWSVGTQETQYF.

V and J are TRBV19 and TRBJ2-2; D unresolved. Germline lookup yields CDR1 LNHDA and CDR2 SQIVND (reference sequence). The CDR3 spans 13 residues. The germline V and J ends were trimmed by 7 bases and 4 bases, with 10 bases remaining between them. The CDR3 DNA follows: TGTGCCAGTACCTGGGGTTCCACCGGGGAGCTGTTTTTT. Its translation: CASTWGSTGELFF.

J is TRBJ1-2 and V is TRBV2, with D perhaps matching TRBD1 (5 bases). Germline loops: CDR1 SNHLY, CDR2 FYNNEI. Trimming cost V 4 bases and J 0 bases, with 9 bases left between them. The CDR3 runs to 14 residues. The CDR3 here is CASSGRGTNYGYTF. The DNA of the CDR3 is TGTGCCAGCAGTGGAAGGGGAACTAACTATGGCTACACCTTC.

This chain uses TRBV5-1 with TRBJ2-3, with TRBD2 matching over 8 bases. There are 14 residues in the CDR3. Germline V gene sequence: CDR1 SGHRS, CDR2 YFSETQ. J gave up 0 bases and V 6 bases, and 3 bases lay outside the gene matches. CDR3 in amino acids: CASNPGGSTDTQYF. CDR3 coding DNA: TGCGCCAGCAACCCGGGAGGGAGCACAGATACGCAGTATTTT.

CDR3 protein: CASSLADTYNSPLHF. The CDR3 region has the DNA TGTGCCAGCAGCTTAGCGGACACCTATAATTCACCCCTCCACTTT. J is TRBJ1-6 and V is TRBV7-2; tentatively, D is TRBD1 (5 bases). Deletions cut 0 bases from V and 2 bases from J, with 5 bases between. The germline gives CDR1 SGHTA, CDR2 FQGNSA. This CDR3 has 15 residues.

The J gene is TRBJ1-1, the V gene TRBV6-5, with D possibly matching TRBD1 (6 bases). Germline V lookup: CDR1 MNHEY, CDR2 SVGAGI. The CDR3 runs 15 residues. V was trimmed by 5 bases and J by 4 bases, leaving 17 bases between them. CDR3 protein: CASSVQGRGTTEAFF. DNA of the CDR3: TGTGCCAGCAGTGTCCAGGGGAGGGGAACCACTGAAGCTTTCTTT.

The rearrangement uses TRBV4-2 and TRBJ2-7; unclear D gene. The germline V gene encodes CDR1 LGHNA and CDR2 YNFKEQ. There are 15 residues in the CDR3. Deletions cut 0 bases from V and 2 bases from J, with 11 bases between. The CDR3 nucleotides read TGTGCCAGCAGCCAAGATGGGTTCGACACCTACGAGCAGTACTTC. It specifies CASSQDGFDTYEQYF.

The chain is built from TRBV19 and TRBJ2-5; no clear D gene. Germline V gene data show CDR1 as LNHDA and CDR2 as SQIVND (reference sequence). The CDR3 has 12 residues. Trimming stripped 3 bases from V and 2 bases from J, with 4 bases between. CDR3 sequence reads: CASSIPQETQYF. DNA for the CDR3: TGTGCCAGTAGTATCCCTCAAGAGACCCAGTACTTC.

Regarding this clone: Other DNA sequences in this specimen translate into the identical CDR3. The rearrangement links TRBV27 to TRBJ2-3; 7 bases map to TRBD1. CDR1 and CDR2 from the germline V gene are MNHEY and SMNVEV (reference sequence). This CDR3 is 16 amino acids long. Trimming removed 4 bases from V and 4 bases from J; junction bases left unmatched: 11. The CDR3 sequence: CASSSRNRGEADTQYF. CDR3 sequence (DNA): TGTGCCAGCAGTTCGCGGAACAGGGGCGAGGCAGATACGCAGTATTTT.

V usage is TRBV15 and J usage is TRBJ2-1; TRBD2 matches at 8 bases. The CDR3 sequence is 15 residues long. V trimming: 1 base; J trimming: 2 bases; junction bases outside the gene matches: 1. Germline-derived CDR1 and CDR2 are LNHNV and YYDKDF (reference sequence). The CDR3 reads CATSRAGGPYNEQFF. In DNA, the CDR3 is TGTGCCACCAGCAGAGCGGGAGGGCCCTACAATGAGCAGTTCTTC.

The chain joins TRBV27 to TRBJ1-2; no firm D call. Germline assignment: CDR1 MNHEY and CDR2 SMNVEV (reference sequence). The CDR3 length is 13 residues. V was pared by 6 bases and J by 5 bases, with 13 bases between. In nucleotides, the CDR3 is TGTGCCAGCAGCCCGCGGGAGACTTATGGCTACACCTTC. It specifies CASSPRETYGYTF.